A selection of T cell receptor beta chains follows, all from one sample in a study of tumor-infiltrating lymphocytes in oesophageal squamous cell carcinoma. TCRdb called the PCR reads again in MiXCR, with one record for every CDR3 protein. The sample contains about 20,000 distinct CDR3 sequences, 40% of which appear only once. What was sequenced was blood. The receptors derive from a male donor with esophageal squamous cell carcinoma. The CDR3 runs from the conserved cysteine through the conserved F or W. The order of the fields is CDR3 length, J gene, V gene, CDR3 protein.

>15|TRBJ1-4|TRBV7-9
CASERGQGNNEKLFF
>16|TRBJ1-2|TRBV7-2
CASSLDLGQGNYGYTF
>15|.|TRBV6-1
CASSEPGQGTYEQYF
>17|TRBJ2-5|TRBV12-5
CASGLKTSGKNTGELYF
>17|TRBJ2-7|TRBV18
CASSPLADRAATYEQYF
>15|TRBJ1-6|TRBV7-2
CASSRSGSISSPLHF
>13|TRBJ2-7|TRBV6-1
CASSEDRPYEQYF
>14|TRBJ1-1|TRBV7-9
CASSLFPGNTEAFF
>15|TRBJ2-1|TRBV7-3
CASSFTQGTYNEQFF
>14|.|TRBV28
CASSLEAGIYEQYF
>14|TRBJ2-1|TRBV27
CASSRRGADNEQFF
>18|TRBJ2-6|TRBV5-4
CASSLMGQGASGANVLTF
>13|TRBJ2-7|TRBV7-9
CASIGGTSYEQYF
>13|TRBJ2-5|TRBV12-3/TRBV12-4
CASSRQDNSPLHF
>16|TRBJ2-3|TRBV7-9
CASSPGNSDSTDTQYF
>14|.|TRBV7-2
CASNTGLKRYEQYF
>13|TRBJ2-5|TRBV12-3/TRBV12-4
CASKSLGEETQYF
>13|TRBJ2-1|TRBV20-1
CSGGEDYYNEQFF
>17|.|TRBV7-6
CASSLVGDRVWEETQYF
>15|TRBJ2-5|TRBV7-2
CASSFNGGGRETQYF
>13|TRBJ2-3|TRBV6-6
CASSWGLVDTQYF
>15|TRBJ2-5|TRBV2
CASSPTSGGSETQYF
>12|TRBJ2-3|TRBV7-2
CASSFLKDTQYF
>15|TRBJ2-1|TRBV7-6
CASSGRQGRYNEQFF
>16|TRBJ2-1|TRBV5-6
CASSRGTGTRGNEQFF
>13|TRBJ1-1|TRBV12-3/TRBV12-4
CASSFYTNTEAFF
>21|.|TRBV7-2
CASSLEGPGPGGSLAKNIQYF
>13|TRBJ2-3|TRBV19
CASRHLNGDTQYF
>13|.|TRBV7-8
CASRVAGVDEQYF
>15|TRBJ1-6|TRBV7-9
CASSRSGIISSPLHF